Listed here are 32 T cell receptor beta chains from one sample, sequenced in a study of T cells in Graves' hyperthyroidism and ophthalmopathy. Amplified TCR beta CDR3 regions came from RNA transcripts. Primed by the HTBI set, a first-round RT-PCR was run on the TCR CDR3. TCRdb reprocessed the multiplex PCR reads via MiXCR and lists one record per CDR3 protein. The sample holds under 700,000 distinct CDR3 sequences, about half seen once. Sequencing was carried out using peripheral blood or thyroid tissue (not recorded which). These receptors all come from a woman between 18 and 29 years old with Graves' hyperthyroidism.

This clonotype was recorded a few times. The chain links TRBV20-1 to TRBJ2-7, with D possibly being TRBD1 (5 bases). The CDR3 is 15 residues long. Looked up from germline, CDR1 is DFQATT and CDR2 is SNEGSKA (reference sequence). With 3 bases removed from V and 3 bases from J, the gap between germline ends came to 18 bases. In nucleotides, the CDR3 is TGCAGTGCTAGGCCCCCGGAAGCAAGGGGCTACGAGCAGTACTTC. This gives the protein CSARPPEARGYEQYF.

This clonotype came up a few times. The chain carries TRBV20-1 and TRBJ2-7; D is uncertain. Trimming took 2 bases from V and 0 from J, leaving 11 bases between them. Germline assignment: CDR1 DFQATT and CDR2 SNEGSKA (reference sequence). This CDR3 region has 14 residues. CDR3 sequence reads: CSARNPDRSYEQYF. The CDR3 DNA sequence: TGCAGTGCTAGAAACCCGGACCGCTCCTACGAGCAGTACTTC.

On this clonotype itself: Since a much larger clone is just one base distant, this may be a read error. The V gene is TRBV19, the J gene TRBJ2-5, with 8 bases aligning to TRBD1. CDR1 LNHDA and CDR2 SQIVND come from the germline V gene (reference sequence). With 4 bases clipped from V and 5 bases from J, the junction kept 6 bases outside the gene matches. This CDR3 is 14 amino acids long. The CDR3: CASSTVGQGETQYF. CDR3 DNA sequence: TGTGCCAGTAGTACAGTAGGACAGGGTGAGACCCAGTACTTC.

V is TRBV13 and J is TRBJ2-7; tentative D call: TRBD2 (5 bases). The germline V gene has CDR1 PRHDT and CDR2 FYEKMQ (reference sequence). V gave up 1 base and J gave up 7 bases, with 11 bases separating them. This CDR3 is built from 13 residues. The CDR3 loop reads CASSLDGVWEQYF. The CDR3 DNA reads TGTGCCAGCAGCTTAGACGGGGTTTGGGAGCAGTACTTC.

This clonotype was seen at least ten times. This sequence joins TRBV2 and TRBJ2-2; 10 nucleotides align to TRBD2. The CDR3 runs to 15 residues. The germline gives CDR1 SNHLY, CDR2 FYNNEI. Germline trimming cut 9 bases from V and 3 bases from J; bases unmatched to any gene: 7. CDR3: CASIRTSGYTGELFF. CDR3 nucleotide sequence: TGTGCCAGTATAAGGACTAGCGGATACACCGGGGAGCTGTTTTTT.

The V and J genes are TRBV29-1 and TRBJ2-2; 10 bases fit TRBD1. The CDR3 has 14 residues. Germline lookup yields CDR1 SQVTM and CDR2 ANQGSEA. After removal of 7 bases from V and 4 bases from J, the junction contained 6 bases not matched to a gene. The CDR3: CSAAGTGVTGELFF. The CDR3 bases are TGCAGCGCAGCCGGGACAGGGGTCACCGGGGAGCTGTTTTTT.

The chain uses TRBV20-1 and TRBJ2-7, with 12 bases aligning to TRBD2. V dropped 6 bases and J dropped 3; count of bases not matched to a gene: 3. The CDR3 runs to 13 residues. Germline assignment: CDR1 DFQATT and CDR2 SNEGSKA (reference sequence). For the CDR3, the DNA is TGCAGTGCAAGGACTAGCGGGGTCTACGAGCAGTACTTC. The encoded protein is CSARTSGVYEQYF.

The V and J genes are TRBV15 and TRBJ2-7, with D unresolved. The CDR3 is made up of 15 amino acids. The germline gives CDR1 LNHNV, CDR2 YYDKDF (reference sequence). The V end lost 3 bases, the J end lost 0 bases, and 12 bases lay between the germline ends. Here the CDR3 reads CATSSLGQASYEQYF. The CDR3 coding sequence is TGTGCCACCAGCAGCTTAGGCCAGGCCTCCTACGAGCAGTACTTC. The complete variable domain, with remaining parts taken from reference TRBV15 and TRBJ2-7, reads DAMVIQNPRYQVTQFGKPVTLSCSQTLNHNVMYWYQQKSSQAPKLLFHYYDKDFNNEADTPDNFQSRRPNTSFCFLDIRSPGLGDTAMYLCATSSLGQASYEQYFGPGTRLTVT.

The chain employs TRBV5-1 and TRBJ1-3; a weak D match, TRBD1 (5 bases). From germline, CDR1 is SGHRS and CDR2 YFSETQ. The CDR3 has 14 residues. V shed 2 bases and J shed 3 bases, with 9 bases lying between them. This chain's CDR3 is CASSFGTDGNTIYF. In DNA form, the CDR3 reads TGCGCCAGCAGCTTTGGGACGGATGGAAACACCATATATTTT. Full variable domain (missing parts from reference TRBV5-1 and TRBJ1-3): KAGVTQTPRYLIKTRGQQVTLSCSPISGHRSVSWYQQTPGQGLQFLFEYFSETQRNKGNFPGRFSGRQFSNSRSEMNVSTLELGDSALYLCASSFGTDGNTIYFGEGSWLTVV.

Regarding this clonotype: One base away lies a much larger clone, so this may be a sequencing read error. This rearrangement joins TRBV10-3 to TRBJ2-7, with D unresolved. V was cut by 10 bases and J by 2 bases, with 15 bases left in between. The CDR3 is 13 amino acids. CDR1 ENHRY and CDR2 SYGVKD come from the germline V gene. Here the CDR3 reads CASSSIRAYEQYF. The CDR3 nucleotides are TGTGCCAGCAGCTCCATACGTGCCTACGAGCAGTACTTC.

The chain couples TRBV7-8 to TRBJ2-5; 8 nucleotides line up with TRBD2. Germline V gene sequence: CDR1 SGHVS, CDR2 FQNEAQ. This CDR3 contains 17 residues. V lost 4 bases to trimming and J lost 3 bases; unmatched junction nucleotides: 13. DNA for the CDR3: TGTGCCAGCAGCTCAGCAATTCTAGCGGGTAGGAAAGAGACCCAGTACTTC. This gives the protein CASSSAILAGRKETQYF.

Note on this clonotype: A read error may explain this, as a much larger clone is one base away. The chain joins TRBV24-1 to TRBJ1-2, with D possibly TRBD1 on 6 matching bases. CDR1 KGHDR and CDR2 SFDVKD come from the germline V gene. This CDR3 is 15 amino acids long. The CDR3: CATSDSLRGRRSYAF. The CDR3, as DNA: TGTGCCACCAGTGATTCCCTGCGGGGGCGGAGAAGCTACGCCTTC.

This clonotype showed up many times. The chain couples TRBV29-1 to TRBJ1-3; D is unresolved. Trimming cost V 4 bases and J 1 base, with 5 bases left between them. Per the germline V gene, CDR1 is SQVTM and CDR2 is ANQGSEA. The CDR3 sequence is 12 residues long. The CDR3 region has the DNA TGCAGCGTTGTTACTTCTGGAAACACCATATATTTT. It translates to CSVVTSGNTIYF.

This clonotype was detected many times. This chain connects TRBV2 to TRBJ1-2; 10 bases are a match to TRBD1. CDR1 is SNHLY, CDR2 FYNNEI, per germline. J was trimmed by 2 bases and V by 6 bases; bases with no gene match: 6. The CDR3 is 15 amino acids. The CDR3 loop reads CASSLGTGVNYGYTF. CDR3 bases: TGTGCCAGCAGCCTTGGGACAGGGGTCAACTATGGCTACACCTTC.

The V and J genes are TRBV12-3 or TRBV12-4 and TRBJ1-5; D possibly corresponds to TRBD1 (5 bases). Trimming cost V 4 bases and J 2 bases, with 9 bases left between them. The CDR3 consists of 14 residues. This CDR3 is CASSSNRRNQPQHF. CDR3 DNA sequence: TGTGCCAGCAGTTCAAACAGGCGCAATCAGCCCCAGCATTTT.

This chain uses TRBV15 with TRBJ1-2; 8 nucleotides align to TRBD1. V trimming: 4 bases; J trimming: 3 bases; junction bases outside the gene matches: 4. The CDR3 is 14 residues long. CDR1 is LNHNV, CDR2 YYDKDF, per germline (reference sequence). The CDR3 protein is CATSNRGFHYGYTF. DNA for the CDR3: TGTGCCACCAGCAACAGGGGGTTTCACTATGGCTACACCTTC.

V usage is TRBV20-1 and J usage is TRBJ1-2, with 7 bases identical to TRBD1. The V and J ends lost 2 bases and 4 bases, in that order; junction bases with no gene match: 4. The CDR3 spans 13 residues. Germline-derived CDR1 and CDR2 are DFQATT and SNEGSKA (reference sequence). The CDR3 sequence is CSARISGGYGYTF. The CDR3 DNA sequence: TGCAGTGCTAGAATCTCAGGGGGCTATGGCTACACCTTC.

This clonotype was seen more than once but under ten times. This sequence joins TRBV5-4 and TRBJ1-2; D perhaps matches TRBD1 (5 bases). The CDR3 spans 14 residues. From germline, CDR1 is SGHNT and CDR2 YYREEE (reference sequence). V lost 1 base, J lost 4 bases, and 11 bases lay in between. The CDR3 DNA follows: TGTGCCAGCAGCTTGTCTTGGGACCGCTATGGCTACACCTTC. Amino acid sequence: CASSLSWDRYGYTF. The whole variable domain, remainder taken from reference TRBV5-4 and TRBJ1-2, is ETGVTQSPTHLIKTRGQQVTLRCSSQSGHNTVSWYQQALGQGPQFIFQYYREEENGRGNFPPRFSGLQFPNYSSELNVNALELDDSALYLCASSLSWDRYGYTFGSGTRLTVV.

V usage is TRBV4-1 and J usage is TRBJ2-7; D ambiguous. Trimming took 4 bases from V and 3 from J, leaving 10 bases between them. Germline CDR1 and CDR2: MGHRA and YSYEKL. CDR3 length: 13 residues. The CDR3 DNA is TGCGCCAGCAGCCGACTGAACGGCTACGAGCAGTACTTC. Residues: CASSRLNGYEQYF.

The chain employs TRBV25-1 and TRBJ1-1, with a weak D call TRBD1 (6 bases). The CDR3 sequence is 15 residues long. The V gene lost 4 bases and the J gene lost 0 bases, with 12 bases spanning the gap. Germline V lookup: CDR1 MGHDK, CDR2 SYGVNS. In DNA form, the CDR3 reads TGTGCCAGCAGTGGTTGGGGGGCGATGAACACTGAAGCTTTCTTT. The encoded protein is CASSGWGAMNTEAFF.

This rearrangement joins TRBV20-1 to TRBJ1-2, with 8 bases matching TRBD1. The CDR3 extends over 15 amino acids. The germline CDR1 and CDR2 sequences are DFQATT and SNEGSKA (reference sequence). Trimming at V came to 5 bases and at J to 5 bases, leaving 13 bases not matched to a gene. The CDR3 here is CSAQITGGMGYGYTF. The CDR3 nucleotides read TGCAGTGCTCAAATCACAGGGGGGATGGGGTATGGCTACACCTTC.

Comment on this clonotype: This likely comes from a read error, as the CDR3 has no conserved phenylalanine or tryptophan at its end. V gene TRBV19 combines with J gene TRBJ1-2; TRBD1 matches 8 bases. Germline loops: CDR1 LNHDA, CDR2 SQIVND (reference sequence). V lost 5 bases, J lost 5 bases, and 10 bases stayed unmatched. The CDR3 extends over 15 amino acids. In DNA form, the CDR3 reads TGTGCCAGTAGTGCGGGTCAGGGGGCGAGTTATGGCTACACCCTC. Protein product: CASSAGQGASYGYTL.

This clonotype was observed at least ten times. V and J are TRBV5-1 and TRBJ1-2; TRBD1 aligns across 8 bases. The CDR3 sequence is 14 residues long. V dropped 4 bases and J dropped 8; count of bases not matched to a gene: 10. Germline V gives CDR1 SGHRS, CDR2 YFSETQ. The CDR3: CASSQSDRGRGYTF. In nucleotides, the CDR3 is TGCGCCAGCAGCCAGTCCGACAGGGGACGAGGCTACACCTTC.

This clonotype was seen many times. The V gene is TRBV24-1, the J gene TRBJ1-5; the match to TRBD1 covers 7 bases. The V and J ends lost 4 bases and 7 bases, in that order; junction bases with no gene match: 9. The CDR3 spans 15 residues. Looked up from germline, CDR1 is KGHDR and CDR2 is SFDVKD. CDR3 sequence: CATSDPRQGGQPQHF. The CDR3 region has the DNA TGTGCCACCAGTGACCCTAGACAGGGCGGCCAGCCCCAGCATTTT.

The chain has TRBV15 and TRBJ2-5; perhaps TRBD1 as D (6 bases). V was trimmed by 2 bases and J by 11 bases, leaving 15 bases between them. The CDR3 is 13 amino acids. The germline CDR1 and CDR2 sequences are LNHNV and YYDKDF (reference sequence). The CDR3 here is CATSRNPGHTQYF. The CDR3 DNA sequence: TGTGCCACCAGCAGAAATCCGGGACATACGCAGTACTTC.

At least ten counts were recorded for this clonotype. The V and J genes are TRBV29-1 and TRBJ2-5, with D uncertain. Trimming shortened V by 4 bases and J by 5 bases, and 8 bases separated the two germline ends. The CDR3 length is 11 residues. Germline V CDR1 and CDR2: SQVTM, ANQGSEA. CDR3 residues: CSVGPSETQYF. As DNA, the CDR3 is TGCAGCGTTGGACCGTCGGAGACCCAGTACTTC.

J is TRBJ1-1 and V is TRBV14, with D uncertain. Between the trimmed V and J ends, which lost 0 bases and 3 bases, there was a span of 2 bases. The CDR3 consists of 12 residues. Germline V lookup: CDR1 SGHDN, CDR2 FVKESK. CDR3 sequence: CASSQDDTEAFF. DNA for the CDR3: TGTGCCAGCAGCCAAGACGACACTGAAGCTTTCTTT. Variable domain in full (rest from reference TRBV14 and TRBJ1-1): EAGVTQFPSHSVIEKGQTVTLRCDPISGHDNLYWYRRVMGKEIKFLLHFVKESKQDESGMPNNRFLAERTGGTYSTLKVQPAELEDSGVYFCASSQDDTEAFFGQGTRLTVV.

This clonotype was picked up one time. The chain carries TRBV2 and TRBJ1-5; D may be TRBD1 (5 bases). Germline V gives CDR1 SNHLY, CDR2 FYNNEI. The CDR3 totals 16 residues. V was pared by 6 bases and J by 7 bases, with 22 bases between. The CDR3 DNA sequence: TGTGCCAGCAGCTTGGCCGACAGCATGGGAGGCCAGCCCCAGCATTTT. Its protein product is CASSLADSMGGQPQHF.

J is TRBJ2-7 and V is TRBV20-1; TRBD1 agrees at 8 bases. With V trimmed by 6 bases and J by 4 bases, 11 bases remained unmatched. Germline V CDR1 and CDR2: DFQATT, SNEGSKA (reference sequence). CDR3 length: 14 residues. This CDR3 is CSAHGTGGPYEQYF. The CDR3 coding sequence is TGCAGTGCCCATGGGACAGGTGGGCCTTACGAGCAGTACTTC.

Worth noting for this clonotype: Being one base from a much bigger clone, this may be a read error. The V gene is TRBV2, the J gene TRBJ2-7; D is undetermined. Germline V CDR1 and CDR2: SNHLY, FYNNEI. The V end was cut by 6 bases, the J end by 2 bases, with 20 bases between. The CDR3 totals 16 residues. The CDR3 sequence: CASRSPSGSRPYEQYF. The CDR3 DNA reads TGTGCCAGCAGATCACCCTCGGGCAGCAGACCCTACGAGCAGTACTTC.

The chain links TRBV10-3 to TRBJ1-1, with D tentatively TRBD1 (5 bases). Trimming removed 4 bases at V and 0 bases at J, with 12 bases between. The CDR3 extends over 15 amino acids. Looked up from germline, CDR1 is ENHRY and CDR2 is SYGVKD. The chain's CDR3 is CAISGSTVVNTEAFF. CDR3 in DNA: TGTGCCATCAGTGGGTCGACAGTGGTGAACACTGAAGCTTTCTTT.

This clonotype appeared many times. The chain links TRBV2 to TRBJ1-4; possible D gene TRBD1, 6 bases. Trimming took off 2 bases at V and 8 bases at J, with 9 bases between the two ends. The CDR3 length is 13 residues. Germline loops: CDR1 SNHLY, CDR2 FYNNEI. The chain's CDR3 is CASSERGGEKLFF. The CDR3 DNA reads TGTGCCAGCAGTGAAAGGGGGGGAGAAAAACTGTTTTTT.